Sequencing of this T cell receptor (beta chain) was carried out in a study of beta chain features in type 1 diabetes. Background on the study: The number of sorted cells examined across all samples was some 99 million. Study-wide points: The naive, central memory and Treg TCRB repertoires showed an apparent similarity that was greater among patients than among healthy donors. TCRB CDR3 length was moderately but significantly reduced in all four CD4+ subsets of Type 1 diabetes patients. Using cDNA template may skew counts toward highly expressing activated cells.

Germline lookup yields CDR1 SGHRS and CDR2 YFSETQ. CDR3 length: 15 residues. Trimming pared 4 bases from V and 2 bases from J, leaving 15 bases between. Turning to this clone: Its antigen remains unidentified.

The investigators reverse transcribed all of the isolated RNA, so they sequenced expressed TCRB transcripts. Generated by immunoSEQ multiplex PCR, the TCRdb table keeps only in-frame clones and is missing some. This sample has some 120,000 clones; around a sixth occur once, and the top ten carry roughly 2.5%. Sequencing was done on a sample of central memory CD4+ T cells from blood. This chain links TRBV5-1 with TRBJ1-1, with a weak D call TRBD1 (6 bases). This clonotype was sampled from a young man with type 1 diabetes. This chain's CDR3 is CASSPGAQDNTEAFF. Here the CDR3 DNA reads TGCGCCAGCAGCCCAGGGGCACAAGATAACACTGAAGCTTTCTTT.